This T cell receptor (beta chain) was identified in a study of blood T cell repertoires in COVID-19. Profiled with immunoSEQ multiplex PCR; TCRdb holds only in-frame clones, not every one. The sample contains around 250,000 clones, around 86% of which appear only once. Germline CDR1 is LNHDA and CDR2 is SQIVND (reference sequence). V gave up 0 bases and J gave up 1 base, with 3 bases separating them. The CDR3 contains 13 residues. V is TRBV19 and J is TRBJ1-1; no reliable D call. The clonotype originates from a man aged 25 to 40 who had recovered from COVID-19. The sample taken for sequencing was peripheral blood. CDR3 sequence (DNA): TGTGCCAGTAGTATAGACCAGAACACTGAAGCTTTCTTT. It codes for CASSIDQNTEAFF.